This T cell receptor (beta chain) was captured by sequencing in a study of T cells in Graves' hyperthyroidism and ophthalmopathy. Amplified TCR beta CDR3 regions derived from RNA transcripts. HTBI primers were used for first-round RT-PCR of the TCR CDR3. TCRdb redid the calling of the multiplex PCR reads with MiXCR, one entry per CDR3 protein. Among hundreds of thousands of distinct CDR3 sequences listed, about half were seen once. Details on this clonotype: The antigen remains unidentified.

Overall study results and limits: Most thyroid clonotypes expanded above 0.001 were also detected in blood.

Losses at the gene ends were 4 bases for V and 7 bases for J; bases not matched to a gene: 15. Germline V lookup: CDR1 SQVTM, CDR2 ANQGSEA. CDR3 length: 15 amino acids. The patients, who ranged from 18 to 65 in age, presented with newly diagnosed hyperthyroidism lasting under 2 months. The diagnoses drew upon clinical symptoms, serum thyroxine and TRAb, thyroid ultrasound and orbital computed tomography. Sequenced input: peripheral blood or thyroid tissue (not recorded which). This clonotype was sampled from a woman between 18 and 29 years old with Graves' hyperthyroidism. The rearrangement uses TRBV29-1 and TRBJ2-7, with 8 bases aligning to TRBD2. The CDR3 protein is CSVVRVGGGPTEQYF. CDR3 DNA sequence: TGCAGCGTTGTAAGGGTCGGCGGGGGGCCGACGGAGCAGTACTTC.